Listed below are T cell receptor beta chains from one sample, sequenced in a study of blood T cell repertoires in COVID-19. Produced via immunoSEQ multiplex PCR; TCRdb's table is partial and in-frame only. The sample has roughly 190,000 clones; approximately 86% are singletons. Sequencing was done on a sample of PBMCs or T cells enriched from blood (not recorded which). The receptors stem from a woman between 25 and 40 years old who had recovered from COVID-19. Both conserved end residues are part of each CDR3. D genes are given only for firm matches. Clone size is stated in some rows and not others, as once, few, many or a class when expanded.

v_gene,j_gene,len,d_gene,abundance,CDR3nt,CDR3aa
TRBV7-9,TRBJ2-6,15,.,.,TGTGCCAGCAGCTTAGTAGTATCTGGGGCCAACGTCCTGACTTTC,CASSLVVSGANVLTF
TRBV27,TRBJ1-5,17,TRBD1,.,TGTGCCAGCAGTTTATATGGGACAGGGGATAGCAATCAGCCCCAGCATTTT,CASSLYGTGDSNQPQHF
TRBV5-6,TRBJ1-5,14,.,.,TGTGCCAGCAGCGCCCAGGGTATGCATCAGCCCCAGCATTTT,CASSAQGMHQPQHF
TRBV30,TRBJ1-1,14,TRBD1,.,TGTGCCTGGGATAACAGGGGGGGGGTCACTGAAGCTTTCTTT,CAWDNRGGVTEAFF
TRBV4-3,TRBJ2-3,18,TRBD2,.,TGCGCCAGCAGCCAAGGGCTTAGCGGGGGAAGTAGCACAGATACGCAGTATTTT,CASSQGLSGGSSTDTQYF
TRBV4-3,TRBJ1-1,17,.,few,TGCGCCAGCAGCCAAGATCGGGAGGGATTCATGAACACTGAAGCTTTCTTT,CASSQDREGFMNTEAFF
TRBV3-1/TRBV3-2,TRBJ1-4,15,TRBD1,.,TGTGCCAGCAGCCAGCCGGGACAGGGTGGTGAAAAACTGTTTTTT,CASSQPGQGGEKLFF
TRBV5-4,TRBJ1-1,13,.,.,TGTGCCAGCAGCCGCGGCCCGGAGTCTGAAGCTTTCTTT,CASSRGPESEAFF
TRBV7-6,TRBJ1-5,17,TRBD1,.,TGTGCCAGCAGCTTAGTGGCGGACAGGGGAGGCAATCAGCCCCAGCATTTT,CASSLVADRGGNQPQHF
TRBV14,TRBJ1-4,16,.,few,TGTGCCAGCAGCCAGGGCTCTAGCGTTATCATCGAAAAACTGTTTTTT,CASSQGSSVIIEKLFF
TRBV4-1,TRBJ1-4,14,.,.,TGCGCCAGCAGCCACCCGGACGGGGGAAAGAAACTGTTTTTT,CASSHPDGGKKLFF
TRBV24-1,TRBJ2-1,13,.,.,TGTGCCACCAGCCCCCCAGGTCAGGATGAGCAGTTCTTC,CATSPPGQDEQFF
TRBV5-1,TRBJ2-7,14,.,.,TGCGCCAGCAGCTTTAGCGCGCGGGGCTACGAGCAGTACTTC,CASSFSARGYEQYF
TRBV30,TRBJ1-1,11,.,.,TGTGCCTGGTACTACTCGGCGGCAGCTTTCTTT,CAWYYSAAAFF
TRBV19,TRBJ1-5,13,.,.,TGTGCCAGTACCAAAGACAGCTATCAGCCCCAGCATTTT,CASTKDSYQPQHF
TRBV6-5,TRBJ1-5,13,.,.,TGTGCCAGTCGGACCCGGGGTGATCAGCCCCAGCATTTT,CASRTRGDQPQHF
TRBV7-3,TRBJ2-6,17,.,.,TGTGCCAGCAGCTTAGCACTAGTCGACTCTGGGGCCAACGTCCTGACTTTC,CASSLALVDSGANVLTF
TRBV6-2/TRBV6-3,TRBJ2-3,17,TRBD2,.,TGTGCCAGCAGTCGCCTGACTAGCGTAGGGAGCACAGATACGCAGTATTTT,CASSRLTSVGSTDTQYF
TRBV30,TRBJ2-7,11,.,.,TGTGCCTGGAGTTTACGCGACGAGCAGTACTTC,CAWSLRDEQYF
TRBV28,TRBJ1-5,12,.,few,TGTGCGGGGGGAGGCCTGAATCAGCCCCAGCATTTT,CAGGGLNQPQHF
TRBV28,TRBJ1-2,19,TRBD1,.,TGTGCCAGCAGTCCCTTCGTAGGGGACAGGGGGCTGTATGACGATGGCTACACCTTC,CASSPFVGDRGLYDDGYTF
TRBV5-1,TRBJ2-7,12,.,.,TGCGCCAGCAGCTTGGACGGTTACGAGCAGTACTTC,CASSLDGYEQYF
TRBV24-1,TRBJ2-7,14,.,.,TGTGCCACCAGTGATTTGCGGGAGCCCAACGAGCAGTACTTC,CATSDLREPNEQYF
TRBV20-1,TRBJ1-1,11,.,.,TGCAGTGCTAGTCGGGGGGAGGAAGCTTTCTTT,CSASRGEEAFF
TRBV30,TRBJ2-1,13,TRBD2,.,TGTGCCTGGTCTAGCGGGAGAGACGATGAGCAGTTCTTC,CAWSSGRDDEQFF
TRBV19,TRBJ1-2,13,TRBD1,.,TGTGCCAGTAACCCGACAGGGTATTATGGCTACACCTTC,CASNPTGYYGYTF
TRBV19,TRBJ1-1,15,.,.,TGTGCCAGTAGTATAGCCACAGGAGTGAACACTGAAGCTTTCTTT,CASSIATGVNTEAFF
TRBV11-2,TRBJ1-2,16,.,once,TGTGCCAGCAGCAAGCGGAGGGGTTTGGGAGCGTATGGCTACACCTTC,CASSKRRGLGAYGYTF
TRBV9,TRBJ2-3,14,.,once,TGTGCCAGCAGCGTCCGACTAACCACAGATACGCAGTATTTT,CASSVRLTTDTQYF
TRBV12-3/TRBV12-4,TRBJ1-1,13,.,.,TGTGCCAGCAGACCCTCAGGGATCTCTGAAGCTTTCTTT,CASRPSGISEAFF
TRBV28,TRBJ1-3,15,.,.,TGTGCCAGCAGTTTCCCCCTTAGTGCGGGAAACACCATATATTTT,CASSFPLSAGNTIYF
TRBV27,TRBJ1-6,18,.,.,TGTGCCAGCAGTTCCAGTGTTGTAGCCGGCCGAATTAATTCACCCCTCCACTTT,CASSSSVVAGRINSPLHF
TRBV2,TRBJ1-5,13,TRBD1,few,TGTGCCAGCACGGACAGGGCTGATCAGCCCCAGCATTTT,CASTDRADQPQHF
TRBV5-1,TRBJ2-7,16,TRBD1,.,TGCGCCAGCTCATCTGCCTTCGGGGACAGGGACCACGAGCAGTACTTC,CASSSAFGDRDHEQYF
TRBV5-6,TRBJ2-5,14,TRBD1,.,TGTGCCAGCCGTCGACAGGGCGGGCGGGAGACCCAGTACTTC,CASRRQGGRETQYF
TRBV6-5,TRBJ2-2,14,TRBD1,.,TGTGCCACCCGTACAGGGGGGAACACCGGGGAGCTGTTTTTT,CATRTGGNTGELFF
TRBV19,TRBJ2-7,14,.,.,TGTGCCAGTAGTGGGCAGAGCTACTCCTACGAGCAGTACTTC,CASSGQSYSYEQYF
TRBV6-5,TRBJ2-5,16,TRBD2,.,TGTGCCAGCAGTTACCCTAGCGGGGGGTATCAAGAGACCCAGTACTTC,CASSYPSGGYQETQYF
TRBV6-5,TRBJ1-2,13,.,once,TGTGCCAGCAGCGGAGACAGGCCCTATGGCTACACCTTC,CASSGDRPYGYTF
TRBV19,TRBJ1-6,15,.,once,TGTGCCAGTAGTATGACAACAGGGATAAATTCACCCCTCCACTTT,CASSMTTGINSPLHF
TRBV6-5,TRBJ1-1,13,.,once,TGTGCCAGCAGTTACGGGCGGGGCACTGAAGCTTTCTTT,CASSYGRGTEAFF
TRBV12-3/TRBV12-4,TRBJ1-2,13,.,.,TGTGCCAGCACTACCGACAGTTTCTATGGCTACACCTTC,CASTTDSFYGYTF
TRBV27,TRBJ1-2,16,TRBD1,.,TGTGCCAGCAGTTTATTTAGACAGGGGTCGACGTATGGCTACACCTTC,CASSLFRQGSTYGYTF
TRBV4-3,TRBJ1-2,13,TRBD1,.,TGCGCCAGCAGCCCAAACAGGGGCTATGGCTACACCTTC,CASSPNRGYGYTF
TRBV7-2,TRBJ2-1,15,TRBD2,.,TGTGCCAGCAGCCCCCTTAGCGGGAGGGTGAATGAGCAGTTCTTC,CASSPLSGRVNEQFF
TRBV7-3,TRBJ2-5,16,.,few,TGTGCCAGCAGCTTCAAGGGGCGGGGAATACAAGAGACCCAGTACTTC,CASSFKGRGIQETQYF
TRBV5-1,TRBJ2-3,16,TRBD2,.,TGCGCCAGCAGCCCCCCCGCCCTAGCGGGGGATGGTACGCAGTATTTT,CASSPPALAGDGTQYF
TRBV19,TRBJ1-1,14,.,.,TGTGCCAGTAGTATCGGGGGAGGGGACACTGAAGCTTTCTTT,CASSIGGGDTEAFF
TRBV19,TRBJ1-2,14,.,.,TGTGCCAGTAGTTCTCAGGGCAGACAATATGGCTACACCTTC,CASSSQGRQYGYTF
TRBV27,TRBJ2-1,16,TRBD2,.,TGTGCCAGCAGTTTGGAACAGCGGGAGGATCCCAATGAGCAGTTCTTC,CASSLEQREDPNEQFF
TRBV19,TRBJ1-2,16,TRBD1,.,TGTGCCAGTAGTACAAGGGGACAGGGGGCCAGGGGGAGCTACACCTTC,CASSTRGQGARGSYTF
TRBV12-5,TRBJ2-5,13,.,.,TGTGCTAGTGGTTTGGGCAGCGGAGAGACCCAGTACTTC,CASGLGSGETQYF